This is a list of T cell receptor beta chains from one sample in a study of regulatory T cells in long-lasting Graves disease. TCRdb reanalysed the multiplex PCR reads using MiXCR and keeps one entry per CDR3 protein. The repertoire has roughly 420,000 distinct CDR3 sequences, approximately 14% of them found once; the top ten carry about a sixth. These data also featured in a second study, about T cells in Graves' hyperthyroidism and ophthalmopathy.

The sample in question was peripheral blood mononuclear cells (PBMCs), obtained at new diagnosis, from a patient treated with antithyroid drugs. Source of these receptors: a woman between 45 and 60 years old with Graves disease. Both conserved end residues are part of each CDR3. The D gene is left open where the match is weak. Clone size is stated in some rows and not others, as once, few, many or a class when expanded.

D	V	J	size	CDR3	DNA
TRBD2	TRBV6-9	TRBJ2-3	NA	CASSYSRATSGSLTDTQYF	TGTGCCAGCAGTTACTCTCGGGCGACTAGCGGGAGCCTCACAGATACGCAGTATTTT
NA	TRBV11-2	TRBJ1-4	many	CASSLGRFANEKLFF	TGTGCCAGCAGCTTAGGGCGGTTCGCCAATGAAAAACTGTTTTTT
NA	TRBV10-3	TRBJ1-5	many	CAISRHKHRDHQPQHF	TGTGCCATCAGCCGACATAAACACAGGGATCACCAGCCCCAGCATTTT
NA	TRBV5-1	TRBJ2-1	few	CASSLGGLQSNEQFF	TGCGCCAGCAGCTTGGGTGGCCTCCAGTCAAATGAGCAGTTCTTC
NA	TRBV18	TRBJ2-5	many	CASSTGRQTQYF	TGTGCCAGCTCAACGGGAAGGCAGACCCAGTACTTC
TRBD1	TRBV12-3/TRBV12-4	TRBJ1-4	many	CASSRPGTGAEREKLFF	TGTGCCAGCAGTCGCCCGGGGACAGGGGCCGAGCGGGAAAAACTGTTTTTT
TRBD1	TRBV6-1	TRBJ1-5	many	CASIRAAGQVFNQPQHF	TGTGCCAGCATCAGAGCCGCCGGACAGGTCTTCAATCAGCCCCAGCATTTT
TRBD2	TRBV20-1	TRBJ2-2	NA	CSAIGTSWTGELFF	TGCAGTGCTATAGGGACTAGCTGGACCGGGGAGCTGTTTTTT
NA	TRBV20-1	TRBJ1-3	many	CSASIQGGKLLDSGNTIYF	TGCAGTGCTAGTATACAGGGAGGAAAACTCCTCGATTCTGGAAACACCATATATTTT
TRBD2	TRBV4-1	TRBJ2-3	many	CASSQSGTSAADTQYF	TGCGCCAGCAGCCAGTCCGGGACTAGCGCGGCAGATACGCAGTATTTT
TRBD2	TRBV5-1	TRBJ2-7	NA	CASSLQRDAGEQYF	TGTGCCAGCAGCTTGCAGCGGGATGCGGGCGAGCAGTACTTC
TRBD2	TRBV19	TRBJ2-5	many	CASSGVRGETQYF	TGTGCCTCTAGCGGGGTAAGAGGGGAGACCCAGTACTTC
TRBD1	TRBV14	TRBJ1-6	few	CASSQVTGGPSPLHF	TGTGCCAGCAGCCAAGTGACAGGGGGGCCTTCACCCCTCCACTTT
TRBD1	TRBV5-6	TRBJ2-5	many	CASSWDRDDVETQYF	TGTGCCAGCAGCTGGGACAGGGACGACGTGGAGACCCAGTACTTC
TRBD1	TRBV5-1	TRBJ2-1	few	CASSLAGTGVVEQFF	TGCGCCAGCAGCTTGGCGGGGACAGGGGTGGTTGAGCAGTTCTTC
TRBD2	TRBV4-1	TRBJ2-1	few	CASSEAGTTYNEQFF	TGCGCCAGCAGCGAAGCCGGGACTACCTACAATGAGCAGTTCTTC
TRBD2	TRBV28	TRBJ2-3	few	CASRRVRLATSRDTQYF	TGTGCCAGCAGGCGGGTTCGACTAGCAACGAGTCGGGATACGCAGTATTTT
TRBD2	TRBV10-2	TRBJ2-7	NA	CASRLAGKTYEQYF	TGCGCCAGCAGGCTAGCGGGAAAAACCTACGAGCAGTACTTC
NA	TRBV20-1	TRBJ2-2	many	CSARDRTKNTGELFF	TGCAGTGCTAGAGACAGGACTAAGAACACCGGGGAGCTGTTTTTT
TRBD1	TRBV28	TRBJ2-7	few	CASSLVGTAGTYEQYF	TGTGCCAGCAGTTTAGTTGGGACAGCCGGGACCTACGAGCAGTACTTC
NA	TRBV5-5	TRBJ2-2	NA	CASSLGADNTGELFF	TGTGCCAGCAGCTTGGGGGCGGATAACACCGGGGAGCTGTTTTTT
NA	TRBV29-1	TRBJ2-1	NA	CSVGDPYNEQFF	TGCAGCGTCGGAGACCCCTACAATGAGCAGTTCTTC
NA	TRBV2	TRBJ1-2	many	CASSEREWANYGYTF	TGTGCCAGCAGTGAAAGGGAGTGGGCTAACTATGGCTACACCTTC
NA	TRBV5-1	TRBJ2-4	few	CASKSGQRAKNIQYF	TGCGCCAGCAAAAGCGGACAGAGAGCCAAAAACATTCAGTACTTC
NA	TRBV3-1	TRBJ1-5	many	CASSQQNDQPQHF	TGTGCCAGCAGCCAACAAAATGATCAGCCCCAGCATTTT
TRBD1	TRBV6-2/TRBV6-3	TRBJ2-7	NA	CASSYSSQGADEQYF	TGTGCCAGCAGTTACTCGAGCCAGGGGGCCGACGAGCAGTACTTC
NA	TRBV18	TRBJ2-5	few	CASSPQRNEETQYF	TGTGCCAGCTCACCCCAGCGTAACGAAGAGACCCAGTACTTC
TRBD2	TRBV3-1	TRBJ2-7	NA	CASSQDVSGSPYEQYF	TGTGCCAGCAGCCAAGACGTGAGCGGGAGTCCGTACGAGCAGTACTTC
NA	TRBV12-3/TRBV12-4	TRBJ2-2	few	CASSLDAYTGELFF	TGTGCCAGCAGTTTGGACGCCTACACCGGGGAGCTGTTTTTT
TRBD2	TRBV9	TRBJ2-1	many	CASSVSTSGPFF	TGTGCCAGCAGCGTATCAACTAGCGGTCCGTTCTTC
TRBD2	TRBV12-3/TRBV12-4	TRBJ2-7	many	CASSQTSGSSYEQYF	TGTGCCAGCAGCCAGACGAGCGGGAGCTCCTACGAGCAGTACTTC
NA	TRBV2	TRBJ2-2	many	CASSDLSRTGELFF	TGTGCCAGCAGTGACCTTTCACGCACCGGGGAGCTGTTTTTT
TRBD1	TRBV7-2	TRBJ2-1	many	CASSSRQGGYNEQFF	TGTGCCAGCAGCTCCCGACAGGGGGGTTACAATGAGCAGTTCTTC
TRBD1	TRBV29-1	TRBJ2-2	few	CSVTGQGIPGELFF	TGCAGCGTTACCGGACAGGGGATCCCCGGGGAGCTGTTTTTT
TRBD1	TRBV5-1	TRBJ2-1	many	CASSLGDRDYNEQFF	TGTGCCAGCAGTTTAGGGGACAGGGACTACAATGAGCAGTTCTTC
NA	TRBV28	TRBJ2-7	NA	CASSSSGAGYYEQYF	TGTGCCAGCAGCTCCTCCGGGGCAGGGTACTACGAGCAGTACTTC
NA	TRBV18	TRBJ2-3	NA	CASRRTGSTDTQYF	TGTGCCAGCCGACGGACGGGCAGCACAGATACGCAGTATTTT
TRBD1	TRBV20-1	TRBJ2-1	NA	CSASGQLLWDPSNEQFF	TGCAGTGCTTCGGGACAGCTCTTATGGGACCCCAGCAATGAGCAGTTCTTC
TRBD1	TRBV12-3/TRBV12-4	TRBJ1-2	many	CASSATGLGYTF	TGTGCCAGCAGTGCGACAGGGTTAGGCTACACCTTC
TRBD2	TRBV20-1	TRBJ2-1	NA	CSAEASGSNEQFF	TGCAGTGCAGAGGCTAGCGGGAGTAATGAGCAGTTCTTC
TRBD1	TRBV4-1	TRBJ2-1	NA	CASSQDRGTGGNEQFF	TGCGCCAGCAGCCAAGACCGGGGGACAGGGGGCAATGAGCAGTTCTTC
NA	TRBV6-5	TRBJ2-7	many	CASSYGSRGYEQYF	TGTGCCAGCAGTTACGGATCGAGGGGCTACGAGCAGTACTTC
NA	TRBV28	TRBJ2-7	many	CASSLPTEGLYEQYF	TGTGCCAGCAGTTTACCGACAGAGGGACTCTACGAGCAGTACTTC
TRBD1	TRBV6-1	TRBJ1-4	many	CASRGQGGVVTNEKLFF	TGTGCCAGCAGAGGACAGGGTGGAGTTGTTACTAATGAAAAACTGTTTTTT
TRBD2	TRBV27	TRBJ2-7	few	CASSQGLAGVIEQYF	TGTGCCAGCAGTCAAGGACTAGCGGGAGTAATCGAGCAGTACTTC
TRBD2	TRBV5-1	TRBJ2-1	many	CASSLATSGRGGNEQFF	TGCGCCAGCAGCTTGGCCACTAGCGGGAGGGGGGGGAATGAGCAGTTCTTC
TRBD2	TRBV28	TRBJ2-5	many	CASSSPSGSEWETQYF	TGTGCCAGCAGTTCCCCTAGCGGGAGTGAATGGGAGACCCAGTACTTC
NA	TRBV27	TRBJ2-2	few	CASSLSMTGELFF	TGTGCCAGCAGTTTATCGATGACCGGGGAGCTGTTTTTT
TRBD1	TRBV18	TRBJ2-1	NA	CASSPPYGTGGAGGRNEQFF	TGTGCCAGCTCACCACCGTACGGGACAGGGGGCGCGGGAGGGCGAAATGAGCAGTTCTTC
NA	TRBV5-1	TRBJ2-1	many	CASSWGYDEQFF	TGCGCCAGCAGCTGGGGGTATGATGAGCAGTTCTTC
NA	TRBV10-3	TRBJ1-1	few	CAISESIFYPGANTEAFF	TGTGCCATCAGTGAGTCGATATTTTACCCAGGAGCGAACACTGAAGCTTTCTTT
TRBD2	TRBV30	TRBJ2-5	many	CAWSVLGLAGERGGETQYF	TGTGCCTGGAGTGTACTAGGACTAGCGGGAGAGCGGGGAGGGGAGACCCAGTACTTC
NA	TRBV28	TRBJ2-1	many	CASRLLGREQFF	TGTGCCAGCAGGCTCCTGGGGCGTGAGCAGTTCTTC
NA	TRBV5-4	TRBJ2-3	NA	CASSSRTEGDTQYF	TGTGCCAGCAGCTCGAGGACGGAGGGAGATACGCAGTATTTT
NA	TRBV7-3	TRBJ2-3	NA	CASSLGISDTRYF	TGTGCCAGCAGCTTAGGTATTTCGGATACGCGGTATTTT
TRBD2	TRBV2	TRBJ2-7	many	CASGRLAAPYEQYF	TGTGCCAGCGGCCGACTAGCGGCTCCCTACGAGCAGTACTTC
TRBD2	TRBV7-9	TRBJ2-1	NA	CASSSRAGNEQFF	TGTGCCAGCAGCTCCAGAGCGGGAAATGAGCAGTTCTTC
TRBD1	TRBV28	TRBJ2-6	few	CASSLWTGGLDPSGANVLTF	TGTGCCAGCAGTTTGTGGACAGGGGGCCTGGACCCCTCTGGGGCCAACGTCCTGACTTTC
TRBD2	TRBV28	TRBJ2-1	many	CASSSLASGKSYNEQFF	TGTGCCAGCAGCTCCTTGGCTAGCGGGAAGTCCTACAATGAGCAGTTCTTC